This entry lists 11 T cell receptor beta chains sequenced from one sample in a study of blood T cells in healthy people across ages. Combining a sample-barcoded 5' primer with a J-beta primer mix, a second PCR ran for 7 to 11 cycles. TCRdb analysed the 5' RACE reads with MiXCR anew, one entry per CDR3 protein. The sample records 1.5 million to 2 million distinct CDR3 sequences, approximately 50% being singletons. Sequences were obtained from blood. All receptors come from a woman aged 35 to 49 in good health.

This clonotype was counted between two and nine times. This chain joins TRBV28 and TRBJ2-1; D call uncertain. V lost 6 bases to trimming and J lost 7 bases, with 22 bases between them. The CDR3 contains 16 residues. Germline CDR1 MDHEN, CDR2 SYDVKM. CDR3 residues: CASRPVRTRAANEQFF. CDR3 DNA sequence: TGTGCCAGCAGACCCGTGCGGACCCGGGCGGCGAATGAGCAGTTCTTC. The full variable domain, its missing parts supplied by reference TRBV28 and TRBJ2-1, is DVKVTQSSRYLVKRTGEKVFLECVQDMDHENMFWYRQDPGLGLRLIYFSYDVKMKEKGDIPEGYSVSREKKERFSLILESASTNQTSMYLCASRPVRTRAANEQFFGPGTRLTVL.

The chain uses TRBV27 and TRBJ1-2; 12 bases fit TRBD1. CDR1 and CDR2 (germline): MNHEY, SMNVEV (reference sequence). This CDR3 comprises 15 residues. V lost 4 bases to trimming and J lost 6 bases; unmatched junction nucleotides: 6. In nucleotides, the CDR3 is TGTGCCAGCAGTTCTCTCGGGACAGGGGGCCATGGCTACACCTTC. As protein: CASSSLGTGGHGYTF.

In DNA, the CDR3 is TGTGCCAGCAGCTTAGAAGTCGCGACTACCCAGTACTTC. This encodes CASSLEVATTQYF. The chain carries TRBV7-2 and TRBJ2-5, with unresolved D. The CDR3 loop spans 13 amino acids. V was clipped by 1 base and J by 8 bases, with 11 bases between them. Germline V lookup: CDR1 SGHTA, CDR2 FQGNSA.

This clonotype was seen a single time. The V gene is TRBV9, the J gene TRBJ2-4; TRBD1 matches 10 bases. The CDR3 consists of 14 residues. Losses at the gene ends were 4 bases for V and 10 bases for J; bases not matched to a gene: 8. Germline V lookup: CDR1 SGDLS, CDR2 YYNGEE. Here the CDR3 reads CASSPRQGAGIQYF. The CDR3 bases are TGTGCCAGCAGCCCTAGACAGGGGGCCGGGATTCAGTACTTC.

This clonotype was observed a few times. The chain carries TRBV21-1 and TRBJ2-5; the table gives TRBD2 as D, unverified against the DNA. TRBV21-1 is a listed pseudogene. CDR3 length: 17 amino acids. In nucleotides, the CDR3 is TGTGCCAGCAGCAAAGCGGAGAGTAGCGGGTTCCAAGAGACCCAGTACTTC. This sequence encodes CASSKAESSGFQETQYF.

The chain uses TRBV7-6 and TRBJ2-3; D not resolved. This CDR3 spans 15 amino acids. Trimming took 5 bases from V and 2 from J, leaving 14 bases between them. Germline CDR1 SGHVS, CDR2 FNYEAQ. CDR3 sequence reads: CASSKDGRVTDTQYF. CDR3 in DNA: TGTGCCAGCAGCAAGGACGGAAGGGTCACAGATACGCAGTATTTT.

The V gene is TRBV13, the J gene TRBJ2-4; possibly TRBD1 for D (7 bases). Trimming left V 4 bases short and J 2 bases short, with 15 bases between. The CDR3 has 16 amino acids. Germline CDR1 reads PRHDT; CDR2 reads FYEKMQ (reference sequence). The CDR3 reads CASSSTGRGSKNIQYF. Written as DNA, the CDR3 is TGTGCCAGCAGCTCGACAGGGCGGGGATCCAAAAACATTCAGTACTTC.

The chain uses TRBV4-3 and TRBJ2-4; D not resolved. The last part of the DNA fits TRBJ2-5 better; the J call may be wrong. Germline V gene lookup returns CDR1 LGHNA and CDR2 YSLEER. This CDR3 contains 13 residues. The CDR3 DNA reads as TGCGCCAGCAGCCAAGATCAATCGCGGACCCAGTACTTC. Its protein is CASSQDQSRTQYF.

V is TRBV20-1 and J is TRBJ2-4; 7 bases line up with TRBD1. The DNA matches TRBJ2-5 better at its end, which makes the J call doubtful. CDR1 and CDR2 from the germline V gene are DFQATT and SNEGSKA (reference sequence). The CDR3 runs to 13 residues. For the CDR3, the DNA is TGCAGTGTTAGTACAGGGGCCCAAGAGACCCAGTACTTC. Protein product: CSVSTGAQETQYF.

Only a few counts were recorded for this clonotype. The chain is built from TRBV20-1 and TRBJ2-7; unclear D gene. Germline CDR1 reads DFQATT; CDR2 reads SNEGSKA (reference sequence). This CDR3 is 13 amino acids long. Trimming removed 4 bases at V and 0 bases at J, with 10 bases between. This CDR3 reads CSATGRSSYEQYF. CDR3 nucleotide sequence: TGCAGTGCTACCGGCCGGAGCTCCTACGAGCAGTACTTC.

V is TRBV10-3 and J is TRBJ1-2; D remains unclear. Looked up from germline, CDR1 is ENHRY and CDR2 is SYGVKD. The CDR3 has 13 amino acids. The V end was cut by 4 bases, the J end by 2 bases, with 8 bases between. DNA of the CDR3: TGTGCCATCAGTGTGTCGGCAAACTATGGCTACACCTTC. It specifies CAISVSANYGYTF.